This entry concerns a single T cell receptor (beta chain). The antigen is not known. This table comes from immunoSEQ multiplex PCR, and its TCRdb copy is limited to in-frame clones, with some not included. The sample includes around 550,000 clones, 90% to 95% of them seen just once. This specimen belongs to a study of shared clonotypes between healthy human individuals. Regarding the study as a whole: Compared with clonotypes that all four donors shared, non-shared clonotypes had lower generation probabilities.

Naive CD8 cells lacked CD45RO and underwent positive selection for CCR7, leaving out terminally differentiated effector memory CD45RA+ cells. CDR3 length: 15 residues. Germline assignment: CDR1 MDHEN and CDR2 SYDVKM. Trimming cost V 6 bases and J 7 bases; bases outside gene matches: 13. This TCR derives from a woman younger than 45 in good health. V usage is TRBV28 and J usage is TRBJ1-2; 8 bases map to TRBD1. Sequencing was carried out using naive CD8+ T cells sorted from blood. CDR3 loop: CASSRQGASDRGYTF. The CDR3, as DNA: TGTGCCAGCAGCCGTCAGGGGGCTTCTGATCGTGGCTACACCTTC.